This passage covers 11 T cell receptor beta chains from one sample sequenced in a study of blood T cell repertoires in COVID-19 (dated by TCRdb to the early 2020s). The library was produced with the immunoSEQ multiplex PCR assay. TCRdb holds this immuneACCESS table with in-frame rearrangements only. Some clones are missing; in checked studies, unresolved V genes explain under half, and the rest has no known cause. This sample comprises 160,000 or so clones, over 80% of them detected only once. The biggest ten clones account for 1.6% of the sample. Sequencing was done on a sample of peripheral blood. These receptors came from a woman aged 45 to 65 with acute or convalescent COVID-19.

This clone was picked up one time. The V gene is TRBV6-1, the J gene TRBJ2-7, with D hard to call. In germline, CDR1 is MNHNS, CDR2 SASEGT. V lost 2 bases to trimming and J lost 3 bases, with 2 bases between them. The CDR3 sequence is 11 residues long. The CDR3 loop is CASSEHYEQYF. As DNA, the CDR3 is TGTGCCAGCAGTGAACACTACGAGCAGTACTTC.

V is TRBV7-9 and J is TRBJ2-7; 8 nucleotides align to TRBD2. Per the germline V gene, CDR1 is SEHNR and CDR2 is FQNEAQ (reference sequence). This CDR3 has 14 residues. The ends lost 5 bases at V and 9 bases at J; junction bases unmatched: 12. The CDR3 region is CASSNSGTKPGQYF. CDR3 bases: TGTGCCAGCAGCAATAGCGGGACTAAACCGGGGCAGTACTTC.

This rearrangement joins TRBV9 to TRBJ1-6; D uncertain. The length of the CDR3 is 13 residues. Trimming left V 0 bases short and J 11 bases short, with 9 bases between. Per germline, CDR1 SGDLS and CDR2 YYNGEE. The CDR3 loop is CASSVDVQPPLHF. CDR3 DNA: TGTGCCAGCAGCGTAGACGTACAACCACCCCTCCACTTT.

V and J are TRBV14 and TRBJ2-1; 9 bases are a match to TRBD2. The V segment lost 4 bases and the J segment 2 bases; nucleotides outside the gene matches: 6. Germline V gene lookup returns CDR1 SGHDN and CDR2 FVKESK. The CDR3 covers 16 residues. Here the CDR3 DNA reads TGTGCCAGCAGCCCCATAGCGGGAGCCACCTACAATGAGCAGTTCTTC. Its protein is CASSPIAGATYNEQFF.

The chain carries TRBV18 and TRBJ2-7, with TRBD1 as a possible D gene (6 bases). Germline V gene data show CDR1 as KGHSH and CDR2 as LQKENI. The V gene lost 0 bases and the J gene lost 7 bases, with 10 bases spanning the gap. The CDR3 has 13 residues. The CDR3 coding sequence is TGTGCCAGCTCACCACCCCCAGGGGATGAGCAGTACTTC. Its protein product is CASSPPPGDEQYF. Supplemented by reference TRBV18 and TRBJ2-7, the full variable domain reads NAGVMQNPRHLVRRRGQEARLRCSPMKGHSHVYWYRQLPEEGLKFMVYLQKENIIDESGMPKERFSAEFPKEGPSILRIQQVVRGDSAAYFCASSPPPGDEQYFGPGTRLTVT.

This clone showed up just a few times. This sequence joins TRBV6-6 and TRBJ2-5, with TRBD1 as a possible D gene (6 bases). Trimming stripped 9 bases from V and 2 bases from J, with 13 bases between. The germline CDR1 and CDR2 sequences are MNHNY and SVGAGI (reference sequence). The CDR3 contains 13 residues. CDR3 sequence: CASRRGTQETQYF. CDR3 nucleotides: TGTGCCAGTCGAAGGGGGACACAAGAGACCCAGTACTTC.

V gene TRBV6-4 combines with J gene TRBJ2-1, with TRBD1 matching over 10 bases. The CDR3 consists of 20 residues. Trimming cost V 1 base and J 6 bases; bases outside gene matches: 18. Germline V gene lookup returns CDR1 MRHNA and CDR2 SNTAGT. In DNA, the CDR3 is TGTGCCAGCAGTGACTGTAGGGGACAGGGGCAACTGAGGGGGTTCAATGAGCAGTTCTTC. Protein: CASSDCRGQGQLRGFNEQFF.

The rearrangement uses TRBV11-2 and TRBJ2-3; tentative D call: TRBD2 (5 bases). Germline CDR1 reads SGHAT; CDR2 reads FQNNGV. CDR3 size: 13 residues. The germline V and J ends were trimmed by 2 bases and 3 bases, with 6 bases remaining between them. The CDR3 is CASSLLATDTQYF. As DNA, the CDR3 is TGTGCCAGCAGCTTACTAGCAACAGATACGCAGTATTTT.

The rearrangement uses TRBV27 and TRBJ2-7, with D possibly matching TRBD1 (6 bases). In germline, CDR1 is MNHEY, CDR2 SMNVEV (reference sequence). V was shortened by 5 bases and J by 3 bases, with 14 bases between the two germline ends. The CDR3 has 14 amino acids. CDR3 DNA: TGTGCCAGCAGTCCCCGGGACAAGATCTACGAGCAGTACTTC. This translates into CASSPRDKIYEQYF.

Of note for this clone: The same CDR3 also results from other DNA sequences found in this sample. The rearrangement joins TRBV29-1 to TRBJ2-5; 8 nucleotides agree with TRBD2. V lost 5 bases and J lost 4; bases outside the gene matches: 3. This CDR3 comprises 12 residues. CDR1 and CDR2 (germline): SQVTM, ANQGSEA. CDR3 in amino acids: CSVLAGGETQYF. As DNA, the CDR3 is TGCAGCGTTCTAGCGGGCGGAGAGACCCAGTACTTC.

V usage is TRBV7-9 and J usage is TRBJ1-2; possibly TRBD1 for D (5 bases). CDR3 length equals 14 residues. V was shortened by 4 bases and J by 0 bases, with 9 bases between the two germline ends. From germline, CDR1 is SEHNR and CDR2 FQNEAQ (reference sequence). The DNA of the CDR3 is TGTGCCAGCAGCTCCGAGACAGCTAACTATGGCTACACCTTC. Encoded protein: CASSSETANYGYTF.